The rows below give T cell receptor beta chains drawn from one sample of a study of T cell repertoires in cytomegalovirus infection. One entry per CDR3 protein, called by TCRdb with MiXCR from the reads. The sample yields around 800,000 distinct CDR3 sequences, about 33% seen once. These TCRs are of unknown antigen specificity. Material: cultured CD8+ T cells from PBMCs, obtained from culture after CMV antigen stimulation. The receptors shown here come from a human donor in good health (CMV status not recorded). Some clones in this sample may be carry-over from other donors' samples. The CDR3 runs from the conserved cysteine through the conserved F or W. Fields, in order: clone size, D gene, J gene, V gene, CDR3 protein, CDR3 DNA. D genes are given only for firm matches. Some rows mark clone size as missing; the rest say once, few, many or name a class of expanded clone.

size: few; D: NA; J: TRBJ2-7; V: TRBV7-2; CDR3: CASSLGTGLDYEQYF; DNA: TGTGCCAGCAGCTTAGGCACAGGGTTAGACTACGAGCAGTACTTC
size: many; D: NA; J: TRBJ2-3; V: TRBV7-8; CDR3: CASSLVIGAITDTQYF; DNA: TGTGCCAGCAGCTTAGTAATCGGGGCGATCACAGATACGCAGTATTTT
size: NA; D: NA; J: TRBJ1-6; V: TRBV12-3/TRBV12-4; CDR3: CASSLALLPGAPLHF; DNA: TGTGCCAGCAGCCTAGCACTCCTTCCGGGAGCACCCCTCCACTTT
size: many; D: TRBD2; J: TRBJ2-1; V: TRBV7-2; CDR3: CASSPRTSGGPSYNEQFF; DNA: TGTGCCAGCAGCCCGCGGACTAGCGGGGGGCCATCCTACAATGAGCAGTTCTTC
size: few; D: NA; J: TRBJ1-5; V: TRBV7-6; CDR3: CASSPGAGQPQHF; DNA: TGTGCCAGCAGCCCTGGGGCAGGGCAGCCCCAGCATTTT
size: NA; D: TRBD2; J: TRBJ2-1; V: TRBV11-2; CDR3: CASSYLAGGPDEQFF; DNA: TGTGCCAGCAGCTATCTAGCGGGGGGGCCCGATGAGCAGTTCTTC
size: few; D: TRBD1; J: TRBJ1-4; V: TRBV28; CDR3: CASSGQPEKLFF; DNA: TGTGCCAGTTCGGGACAGCCCGAAAAACTGTTTTTT
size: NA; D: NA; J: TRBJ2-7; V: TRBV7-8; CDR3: CASSPLGRISSYEQYF; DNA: TGTGCCAGCAGCCCCCTCGGGCGGATTTCCTCCTACGAGCAGTACTTC
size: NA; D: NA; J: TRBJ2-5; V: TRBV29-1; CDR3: CSVERPPRKTQYF; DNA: TGCAGCGTTGAACGACCGCCACGGAAGACCCAGTACTTC
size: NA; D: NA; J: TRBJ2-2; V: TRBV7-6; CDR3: CASSWVDSFTGELFF; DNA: TGTGCCAGCAGCTGGGTGGACAGTTTCACCGGGGAGCTGTTTTTT
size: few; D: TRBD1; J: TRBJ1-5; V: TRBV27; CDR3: CASSPLDRTTPGGQPQHF; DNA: TGTGCCAGCAGTCCCTTGGACAGGACAACCCCGGGGGGTCAGCCCCAGCATTTT
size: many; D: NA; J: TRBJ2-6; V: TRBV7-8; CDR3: CASSLGHTSGANVLTF; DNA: TGTGCCAGCAGCTTAGGACATACCTCTGGGGCCAACGTCCTGACTTTC
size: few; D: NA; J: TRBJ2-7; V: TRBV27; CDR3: CASGRGGFGYEQYF; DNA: TGTGCCAGCGGCAGGGGTGGGTTCGGCTACGAGCAGTACTTC
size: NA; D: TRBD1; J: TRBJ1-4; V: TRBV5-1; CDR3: CASSQDRGAKLFF; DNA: TGCGCCAGCAGCCAGGACAGGGGGGCAAAACTGTTTTTT
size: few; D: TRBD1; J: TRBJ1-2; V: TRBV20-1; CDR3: CSATGQGGANYGYTF; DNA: TGCAGTGCTACTGGGCAGGGGGGAGCTAACTATGGCTACACCTTC
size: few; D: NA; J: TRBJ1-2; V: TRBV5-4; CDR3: CASSPWVGANYGYTF; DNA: TGTGCCAGCAGCCCGTGGGTGGGGGCTAACTATGGCTACACCTTC
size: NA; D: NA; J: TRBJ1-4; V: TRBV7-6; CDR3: CASSSVWEKATNEKLFF; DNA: TGTGCCAGCAGCTCCGTCTGGGAAAAGGCAACTAATGAAAAACTGTTTTTT
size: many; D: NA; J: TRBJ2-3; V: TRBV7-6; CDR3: CASGILGDGTDTQYF; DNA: TGTGCCAGCGGAATACTGGGGGATGGCACAGATACGCAGTATTTT
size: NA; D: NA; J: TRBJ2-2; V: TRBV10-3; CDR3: CAISATGTTNTGELFF; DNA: TGTGCCATCAGTGCGACCGGGACAACGAACACCGGGGAGCTGTTTTTT
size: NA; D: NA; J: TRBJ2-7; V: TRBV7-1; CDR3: CASSSTNFDEQYF; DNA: TGTGCCAGCAGCTCCACGAATTTCGACGAGCAGTACTTC
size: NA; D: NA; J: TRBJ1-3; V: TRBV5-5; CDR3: CASRHYATTQGYSGNTIYF; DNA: TGTGCCAGCAGGCACTATGCAACGACTCAGGGGTACTCTGGAAACACCATATATTTT
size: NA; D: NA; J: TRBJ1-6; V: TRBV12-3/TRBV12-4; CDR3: CASSPDGHYNSPLHF; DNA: TGTGCCAGCAGTCCGGACGGTCACTATAATTCACCCCTCCACTTT
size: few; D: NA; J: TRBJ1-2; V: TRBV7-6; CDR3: CASSFIGADSSYGYTF; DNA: TGTGCCAGCAGTTTTATAGGGGCGGACAGCAGCTATGGCTACACCTTC
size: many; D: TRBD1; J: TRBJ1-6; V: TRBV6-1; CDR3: CAGRTGKVSPLHF; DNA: TGTGCCGGGCGGACAGGGAAAGTCTCACCCCTCCACTTT
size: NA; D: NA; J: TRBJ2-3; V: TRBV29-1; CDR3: CSVDGLSDPTDTQYF; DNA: TGCAGCGTTGATGGGCTCTCCGACCCCACAGATACGCAGTATTTT
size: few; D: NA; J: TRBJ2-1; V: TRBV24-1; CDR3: CATRFSDSYNEQFF; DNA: TGTGCCACCAGGTTCTCGGATTCCTACAATGAGCAGTTCTTC
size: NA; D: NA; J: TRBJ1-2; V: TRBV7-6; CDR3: CASSSLTVPHYGYTF; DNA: TGTGCCAGCAGCTCGCTGACAGTGCCCCACTATGGCTACACCTTC
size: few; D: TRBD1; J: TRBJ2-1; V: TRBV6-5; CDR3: CASRPSGQGLREGYNEQFF; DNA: TGTGCCAGCAGACCAAGCGGACAGGGGCTCCGAGAGGGATACAATGAGCAGTTCTTC
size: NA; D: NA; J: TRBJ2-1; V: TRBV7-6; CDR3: CASSLGGGSDEQFF; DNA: TGTGCTAGCAGCTTAGGAGGAGGTTCCGATGAGCAGTTCTTC
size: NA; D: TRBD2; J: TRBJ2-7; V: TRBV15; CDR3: CATSTRTSGGLYEQYF; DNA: TGTGCCACCAGCACACGGACTAGCGGGGGCCTCTACGAGCAGTACTTC
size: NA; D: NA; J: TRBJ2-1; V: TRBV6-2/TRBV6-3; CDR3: CASSYSEPAYNEQFF; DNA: TGTGCCAGCAGTTATAGCGAGCCCGCGTACAATGAGCAGTTCTTC
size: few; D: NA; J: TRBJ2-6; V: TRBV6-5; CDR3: CASRGVGGIQSSGANVLTF; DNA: TGTGCCAGCAGGGGGGTAGGGGGGATTCAAAGCTCTGGGGCCAACGTCCTGACTTTC
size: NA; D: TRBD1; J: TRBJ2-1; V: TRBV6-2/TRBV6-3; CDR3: CASSYLRTGSSYNEQFF; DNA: TGTGCCAGCAGTTACTTGAGGACAGGGAGCTCCTACAATGAGCAGTTCTTC
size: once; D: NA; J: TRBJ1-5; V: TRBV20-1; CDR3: CSARDHETGLTAQHF; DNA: TGCAGTGCTAGAGATCACGAGACAGGACTTACAGCCCAGCATTTT
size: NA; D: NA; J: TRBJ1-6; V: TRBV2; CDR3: CASRQNNSPLHF; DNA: TGTGCCAGCAGACAGAACAATTCACCCCTCCACTTT
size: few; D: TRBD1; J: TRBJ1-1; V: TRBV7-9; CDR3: CASSLETGVPAFF; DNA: TGTGCCAGCAGCTTAGAGACAGGGGTACCAGCTTTCTTT
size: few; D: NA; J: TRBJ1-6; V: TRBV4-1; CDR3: CASSHRSFTLENSPLHF; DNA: TGCGCCAGCAGCCATCGATCGTTTACTTTGGAAAATTCACCCCTCCACTTT
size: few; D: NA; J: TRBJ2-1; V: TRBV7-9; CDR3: CATLRGNEQFF; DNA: TGTGCCACCCTCCGGGGTAATGAGCAGTTCTTC
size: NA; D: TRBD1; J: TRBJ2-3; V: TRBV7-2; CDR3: CASSPWDLTGGPTDTQYF; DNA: TGTGCCAGCAGCCCATGGGACCTTACAGGGGGTCCCACAGATACGCAGTATTTT
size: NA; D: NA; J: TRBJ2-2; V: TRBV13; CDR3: CASSLGGPSPNTGELFF; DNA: TGTGCCAGCAGCTTAGGGGGGCCTTCCCCGAACACCGGGGAGCTGTTTTTT
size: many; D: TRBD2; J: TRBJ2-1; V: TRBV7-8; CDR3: CASSLAGTSYNEQFF; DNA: TGTGCCAGCAGCTTAGCAGGGACTAGCTACAATGAGCAGTTCTTC
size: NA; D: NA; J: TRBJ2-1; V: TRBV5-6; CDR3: CASSLSSNSNEQFF; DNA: TGTGCCAGCAGCTTGAGTAGTAACAGCAATGAGCAGTTCTTC
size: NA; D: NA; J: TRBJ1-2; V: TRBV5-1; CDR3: CASSWGDSSGGGYTF; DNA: TGCGCCAGCAGCTGGGGGGACTCCAGTGGGGGTGGCTACACCTTC
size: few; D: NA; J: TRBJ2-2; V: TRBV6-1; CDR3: CASSERAGVAGELFF; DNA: TGTGCCAGCAGTGAAAGGGCAGGGGTGGCCGGGGAGCTGTTTTTT
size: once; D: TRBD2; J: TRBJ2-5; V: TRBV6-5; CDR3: CASSARGRVETQYF; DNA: TGTGCCAGCAGTGCTCGGGGGAGGGTAGAGACCCAGTACTTC
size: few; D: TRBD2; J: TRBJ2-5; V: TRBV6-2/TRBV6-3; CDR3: CASSYGTSWQETQYF; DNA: TGTGCCAGCAGTTACGGGACTAGCTGGCAAGAGACCCAGTACTTC
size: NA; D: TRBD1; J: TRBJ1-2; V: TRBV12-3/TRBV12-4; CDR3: CASSSSRTGGGYGYTF; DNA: TGTGCCAGCAGTTCCTCTAGGACAGGGGGCGGCTATGGCTACACCTTC
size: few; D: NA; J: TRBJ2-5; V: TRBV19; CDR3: CASSPGLGDKETQYF; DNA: TGTGCCAGTAGTCCAGGACTCGGGGATAAAGAGACCCAGTACTTC
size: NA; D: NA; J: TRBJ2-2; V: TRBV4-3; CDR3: CASSQSDRAGELFF; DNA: TGCGCCAGCAGCCAGAGCGACAGAGCCGGGGAGCTGTTTTTT
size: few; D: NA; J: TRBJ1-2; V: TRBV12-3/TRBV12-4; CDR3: CAIPSLRGYTF; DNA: TGTGCCATCCCCTCTCTACGGGGCTACACCTTC
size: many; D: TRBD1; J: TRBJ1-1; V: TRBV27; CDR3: CASSQGGRLFTEAFF; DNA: TGTGCCAGTTCACAGGGGGGACGATTGTTCACTGAAGCTTTCTTT
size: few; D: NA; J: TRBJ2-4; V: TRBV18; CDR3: CASSSPDGAKNIQYF; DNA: TGTGCCAGCTCATCTCCGGACGGAGCCAAAAACATTCAGTACTTC